What follows are 23 T cell receptor beta chains derived from one specimen sequenced in a study of T-cell memory formation after mild COVID-19. A single record per CDR3 protein comes from TCRdb applying MiXCR to the 5' RACE reads. Of nearly 110,000 distinct CDR3 sequences listed, over 13% are singletons. The sequencing input was PBMCs or a T cell subset sorted from them (not recorded which). These receptors were taken from a man between 18 and 29 years old who had mild COVID-19 (a few samples of this study predate the infection). Cell type and time point are not known.

The sample holds a few counts of this clonotype. This rearrangement joins TRBV12-3 or TRBV12-4 to TRBJ2-1; a possible D gene is TRBD1 (5 bases). The CDR3 runs to 16 residues. V gave up 8 bases and J gave up 2 bases, with 19 bases separating them. CDR3 residues: CASLPTGNVAYNEQFF. The CDR3, as DNA: TGTGCCAGCTTACCCACAGGCAACGTGGCCTACAATGAGCAGTTCTTC.

This clonotype has a handful of counts. The chain couples TRBV5-5 to TRBJ1-3; a possible D gene is TRBD1 (5 bases). V lost 3 bases, J lost 4 bases, and 20 bases lay in between. The CDR3 runs to 17 residues. Per the germline V gene, CDR1 is SGHKS and CDR2 is YYEKEE (reference sequence). The CDR3 is CASSSLDSPTYGNTIYF. As DNA, the CDR3 is TGTGCCAGCAGCTCCCTCGACAGCCCCACGTACGGAAACACCATATATTTT. Using reference TRBV5-5 and TRBJ1-3 for the parts outside the CDR3, the full variable domain is DAGVTQSPTHLIKTRGQQVTLRCSPISGHKSVSWYQQVLGQGPQFIFQYYEKEERGRGNFPDRFSARQFPNYSSELNVNALLLGDSALYLCASSSLDSPTYGNTIYFGEGSWLTVV.

The chain links TRBV28 to TRBJ2-1, with 11 positions matching TRBD2. Germline CDR1 MDHEN, CDR2 SYDVKM. This CDR3 is built from 15 residues. V lost 6 bases, J lost 6 bases, and 7 bases stayed unmatched. The CDR3 loop reads CASSLTSGGSNEQFF. CDR3 nucleotides: TGTGCCAGCAGCCTTACTAGCGGGGGAAGCAATGAGCAGTTCTTC.

This clonotype was recorded a few times. The rearrangement joins TRBV7-2 to TRBJ2-5; 9 nucleotides agree with TRBD2. Germline CDR1 SGHTA, CDR2 FQGNSA. The CDR3 spans 17 residues. The V segment lost 3 bases and the J segment 3 bases; nucleotides outside the gene matches: 11. This chain's CDR3 is CASSLLAAGGLKETQYF. The CDR3 DNA reads as TGTGCCAGCAGCTTGCTAGCCGCGGGGGGGCTAAAAGAGACCCAGTACTTC. The full variable domain, its missing parts supplied by reference TRBV7-2 and TRBJ2-5, is GAGVSQSPSNKVTEKGKDVELRCDPISGHTALYWYRQSLGQGLEFLIYFQGNSAPDKSGLPSDRFSAERTGGSVSTLTIQRTQQEDSAVYLCASSLLAAGGLKETQYFGPGTRLLVL.

This clonotype has at least ten counts. A read error may produce the germline difference seen at one junction end. This chain links TRBV4-1 with TRBJ1-1; 10 bases are a match to TRBD1. This CDR3 region has 17 residues. Germline CDR1 and CDR2: MGHRA and YSYEKL. The CDR3: CASCQTGTGDENTEAFF. The CDR3 nucleotides are TGCGCCAGCTGCCAAACCGGGACAGGGGACGAGAACACTGAAGCTTTCTTT.

In this sample, this clonotype turned up a few times. The chain joins TRBV5-1 to TRBJ1-4, with 7 nucleotides matching TRBD1. V gave up 3 bases and J gave up 8 bases; unmatched junction bases: 10. CDR3 length equals 15 residues. Germline lookup yields CDR1 SGHRS and CDR2 YFSETQ. CDR3 region: CASSYGTEEEEKLFF. The CDR3 coding sequence is TGCGCCAGCAGCTACGGGACAGAGGAGGAAGAAAAACTGTTTTTT.

V usage is TRBV4-2 and J usage is TRBJ1-5; tentatively, D is TRBD1 (6 bases). Trimming took 1 base from V and 4 from J, leaving 14 bases between them. Per the germline V gene, CDR1 is LGHNA and CDR2 is YNFKEQ. There are 16 residues in the CDR3. CDR3 DNA sequence: TGTGCCAGCAGCCAAGGTTTCAGGGGCGGGAATCAGCCCCAGCATTTT. This translates into CASSQGFRGGNQPQHF.

The rearrangement links TRBV24-1 to TRBJ2-1; 9 bases are shared with TRBD2. V gave up 7 bases and J gave up 4 bases; unmatched junction bases: 19. Germline CDR1 reads KGHDR; CDR2 reads SFDVKD. This CDR3 spans 19 amino acids. In DNA, the CDR3 is TGTGCCACCAGCCCCGTCTCTAGCGGGGCTCCCCGAACTTACAATGAGCAGTTCTTC. It is translated as CATSPVSSGAPRTYNEQFF.

This chain uses TRBV6-5 with TRBJ1-1, with unresolved D. CDR3 length: 13 amino acids. Trimming took off 2 bases at V and 11 bases at J, with 15 bases between the two ends. The germline gives CDR1 MNHEY, CDR2 SVGAGI. In DNA, the CDR3 is TGTGCCAGCAGTTACAGTCCGGGGTGGGTGGCTTTCTTT. It translates to CASSYSPGWVAFF.

V gene TRBV27 combines with J gene TRBJ1-2; D is undetermined. The CDR3 length is 15 residues. Trimming took 3 bases from V and 7 from J, leaving 18 bases between them. Germline CDR1 MNHEY, CDR2 SMNVEV (reference sequence). CDR3 coding DNA: TGTGCCAGCAGTTTGTTTTTTGGGTTGCCCCCTGGCTACACCTTC. As protein: CASSLFFGLPPGYTF.

In its sample, this clonotype was seen many times. The chain couples TRBV5-5 to TRBJ2-1, with D uncertain. There are 17 residues in the CDR3. Looked up from germline, CDR1 is SGHKS and CDR2 is YYEKEE (reference sequence). The ends were cut back, 1 base at V and 8 bases at J, with 22 bases in the middle. As DNA, the CDR3 is TGTGCCAGCAGCTTGTTCGGGCTTAATTCCGAAGGCGATGAGCAGTTCTTC. Amino acids: CASSLFGLNSEGDEQFF.

V is TRBV27 and J is TRBJ2-2, with D tentatively TRBD2 (6 bases). Germline V lookup: CDR1 MNHEY, CDR2 SMNVEV (reference sequence). V gave up 3 bases and J gave up 5 bases, with 10 bases separating them. The CDR3 length is 14 residues. The CDR3 here is CASSFGTRTGELFF. DNA of the CDR3: TGTGCCAGCAGTTTCGGGACTCGGACCGGGGAGCTGTTTTTT.

The rearrangement uses TRBV11-2 and TRBJ2-7; no firm D call. V dropped 4 bases and J dropped 6 bases, with 7 bases sitting between them. This CDR3 spans 11 amino acids. Germline CDR1 SGHAT, CDR2 FQNNGV. The CDR3 region is CASSYGPEQYF. Written as DNA, the CDR3 is TGTGCCAGCAGCTATGGGCCCGAGCAGTACTTC.

The V gene is TRBV4-1, the J gene TRBJ1-1, with TRBD1 matching over 7 bases. CDR1 and CDR2 from the germline V gene are MGHRA and YSYEKL. The CDR3 covers 14 residues. The V segment lost 5 bases and the J segment 1 base; nucleotides outside the gene matches: 4. In DNA form, the CDR3 reads TGCGCCAGCAGCTACGGGACAGCGAACACTGAAGCTTTCTTT. It encodes CASSYGTANTEAFF.

J is TRBJ2-3 and V is TRBV12-3 or TRBV12-4; maybe TRBD1 (5 bases). V shed 7 bases and J shed 5 bases, with 19 bases lying between them. The CDR3 consists of 15 residues. CDR3 region: CASIIRGEGEDTQYF. In nucleotides, the CDR3 is TGTGCCAGCATAATTAGAGGAGAAGGGGAAGATACGCAGTATTTT.

V and J are TRBV7-9 and TRBJ1-1; D remains unclear. With 5 bases removed from V and 3 bases from J, the gap between germline ends came to 22 bases. Germline lookup yields CDR1 SEHNR and CDR2 FQNEAQ (reference sequence). The CDR3 has 17 amino acids. The CDR3 reads CASSLPARGTGHTEAFF. The CDR3 DNA sequence: TGTGCCAGCAGCCTCCCGGCTAGAGGAACCGGGCACACTGAAGCTTTCTTT.

The rearrangement links TRBV6-2 or TRBV6-3 to TRBJ2-2; 9 bases fit TRBD2. After removal of 7 bases from V and 0 bases from J, the junction contained 9 bases not matched to a gene. Germline V lookup: CDR1 MNHEY, CDR2 SVGEGT. The CDR3 consists of 17 residues. The CDR3 reads CASTPTLAGTNTGELFF. In nucleotides, the CDR3 is TGTGCCAGCACCCCTACCCTAGCGGGGACGAACACCGGGGAGCTGTTTTTT.

This clonotype was counted ten times or more. The chain couples TRBV7-9 to TRBJ2-7; 7 bases are a match to TRBD1. V lost 6 bases, J lost 4 bases, and 9 bases stayed unmatched. This CDR3 spans 14 amino acids. CDR1 is SEHNR, CDR2 FQNEAQ, per germline (reference sequence). CDR3: CASSSGTADYEQYF. CDR3 bases: TGTGCCAGCAGTTCCGGGACAGCCGATTACGAGCAGTACTTC.

This clonotype was counted a few times. This rearrangement joins TRBV4-3 to TRBJ1-1; TRBD1 might be the D (6 bases). Trimming removed 1 base at V and 4 bases at J, with 10 bases between. This CDR3 is built from 14 residues. The germline V gene encodes CDR1 LGHNA and CDR2 YSLEER. Written as DNA, the CDR3 is TGCGCCAGCAGCCAAGCAGGGGCGTCCACTGAAGCTTTCTTT. The encoded protein is CASSQAGASTEAFF.

The chain employs TRBV27 and TRBJ1-4; TRBD1 might be the D (6 bases). V lost 5 bases to trimming and J lost 10 bases, with 17 bases between them. CDR3 length: 14 amino acids. The germline gives CDR1 MNHEY, CDR2 SMNVEV (reference sequence). CDR3 amino acids: CASSPRGPTGKLFF. For the CDR3, the DNA is TGTGCCAGCAGTCCAAGGGGACCGACAGGAAAACTGTTTTTT.

This clonotype was recorded many times. The rearrangement joins TRBV5-1 to TRBJ2-7; the D call may be TRBD1 or TRBD2 (5 bases each). V was pared by 7 bases and J by 7 bases, with 15 bases between. The CDR3 has 12 amino acids. Germline V lookup: CDR1 SGHRS, CDR2 YFSETQ. CDR3 in DNA: TGCGCCAGCCGGGACGTGATGCCGGAGCAGTACTTC. Protein product: CASRDVMPEQYF. The full variable domain, its missing parts supplied by reference TRBV5-1 and TRBJ2-7, is KAGVTQTPRYLIKTRGQQVTLSCSPISGHRSVSWYQQTPGQGLQFLFEYFSETQRNKGNFPGRFSGRQFSNSRSEMNVSTLELGDSALYLCASRDVMPEQYFGPGTRLTVT.

There are a few counts of this clonotype. This chain joins TRBV6-5 and TRBJ2-7, with D maybe TRBD2 (5 bases). The CDR3 consists of 15 residues. The germline V and J ends were trimmed by 5 bases and 1 base, with 15 bases remaining between them. Germline CDR1 reads MNHEY; CDR2 reads SVGAGI. CDR3 DNA sequence: TGTGCCAGCAGTCGTACGGGATACCTTTCCTACGAGCAGTACTTC. This encodes CASSRTGYLSYEQYF.

The gene calls are TRBV30 and TRBJ1-2; D is ambiguous. Germline values: CDR1 GTSNPN, CDR2 SVGIG (reference sequence). Trimming removed 0 bases from V and 4 bases from J, with 9 bases in between. The CDR3 is made up of 13 amino acids. In DNA form, the CDR3 reads TGTGCCTGGAGTGTGTTAGGGATCTATGGCTACACCTTC. Residues: CAWSVLGIYGYTF.